Sequencing of this TCR beta chain was carried out in a study of OX40 agonist ivuxolimab in advanced cancers. About the research overall: Partial responses were seen in three patients, one with hepatocellular carcinoma and two with cutaneous melanoma.

CDR3 length: 16 amino acids. Germline CDR1 and CDR2: SGDLS and YYNGEE. The V and J ends lost 3 bases and 0 bases, in that order; junction bases with no gene match: 5. Sequencing used immunoSEQ multiplex PCR; TCRdb keeps in-frame clones, though not all of them. The sample includes 22,000 or so clones, about four fifths of them seen just once. The chain employs TRBV9 and TRBJ2-4, with 8 bases matching TRBD1. Here the sequenced sample was CD4+ or CD8+ T cells sorted from blood, taken in a trial of the OX40 agonist ivuxolimab. The source is an adult with an advanced solid tumor such as melanoma, head and neck, liver or kidney cancer. The CDR3 loop is CASSADRGLAKNIQYF. Written as DNA, the CDR3 is TGTGCCAGCAGCGCCGACAGGGGTCTAGCCAAAAACATTCAGTACTTC.